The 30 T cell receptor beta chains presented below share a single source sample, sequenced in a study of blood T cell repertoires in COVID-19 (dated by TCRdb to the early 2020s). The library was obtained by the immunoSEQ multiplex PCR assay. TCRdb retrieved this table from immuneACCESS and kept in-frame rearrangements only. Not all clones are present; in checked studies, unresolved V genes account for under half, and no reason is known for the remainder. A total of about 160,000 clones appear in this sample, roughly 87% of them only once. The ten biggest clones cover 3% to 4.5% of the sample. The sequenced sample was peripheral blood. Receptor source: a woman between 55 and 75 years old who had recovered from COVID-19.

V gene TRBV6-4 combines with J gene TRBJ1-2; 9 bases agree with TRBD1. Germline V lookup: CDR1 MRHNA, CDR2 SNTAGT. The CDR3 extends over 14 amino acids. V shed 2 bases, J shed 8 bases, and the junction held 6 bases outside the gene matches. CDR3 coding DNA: TGTGCCAGCAGTGACGCGGGACAGGGAGGAGGCTACACCTTC. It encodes CASSDAGQGGGYTF.

The CDR3 reads CASSLLRGTGSYEQYF. The DNA for the CDR3 is TGTGCCAGCAGTTTGCTTAGGGGGACAGGGTCTTACGAGCAGTACTTC. The chain is built from TRBV11-2 and TRBJ2-7, with 9 bases fitting TRBD1. J gave up 4 bases and V 6 bases, and 13 bases lay outside the gene matches. There are 16 residues in the CDR3. Germline assignment: CDR1 SGHAT and CDR2 FQNNGV.

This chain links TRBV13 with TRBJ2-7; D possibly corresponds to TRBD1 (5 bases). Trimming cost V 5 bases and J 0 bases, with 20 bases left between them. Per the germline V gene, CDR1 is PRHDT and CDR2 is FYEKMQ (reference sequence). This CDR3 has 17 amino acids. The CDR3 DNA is TGTGCCAGCAGCCCCCCTTTGGGGCCGCGGAGCTCCTACGAGCAGTACTTC. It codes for CASSPPLGPRSSYEQYF.

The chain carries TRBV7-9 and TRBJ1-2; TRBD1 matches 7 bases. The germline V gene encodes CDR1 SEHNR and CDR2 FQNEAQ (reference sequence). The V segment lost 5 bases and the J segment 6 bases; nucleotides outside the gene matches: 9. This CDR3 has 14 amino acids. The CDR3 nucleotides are TGTGCCAGCAGCCCCCCCGGGACAGAGAATGGCTACACCTTC. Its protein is CASSPPGTENGYTF. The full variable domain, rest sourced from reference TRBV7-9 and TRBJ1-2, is DTGVSQNPRHKITKRGQNVTFRCDPISEHNRLYWYRQTLGQGPEFLTYFQNEAQLEKSRLLSDRFSAERPKGSFSTLEIQRTEQGDSAMYLCASSPPGTENGYTFGSGTRLTVV.

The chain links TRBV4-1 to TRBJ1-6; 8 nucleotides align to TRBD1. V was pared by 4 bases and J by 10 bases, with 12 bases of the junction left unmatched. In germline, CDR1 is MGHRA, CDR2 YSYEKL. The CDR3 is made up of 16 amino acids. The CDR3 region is CASSLLVTGDRSPLHF. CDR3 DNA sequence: TGCGCCAGCAGCCTCCTGGTCACAGGGGACAGGTCACCCCTCCACTTT.

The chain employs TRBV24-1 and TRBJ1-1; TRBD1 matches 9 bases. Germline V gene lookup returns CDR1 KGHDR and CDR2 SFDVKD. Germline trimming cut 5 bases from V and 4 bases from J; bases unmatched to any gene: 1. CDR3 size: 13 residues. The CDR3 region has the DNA TGTGCCACCAGTGGGGGACAGGGCACTGAAGCTTTCTTT. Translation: CATSGGQGTEAFF.

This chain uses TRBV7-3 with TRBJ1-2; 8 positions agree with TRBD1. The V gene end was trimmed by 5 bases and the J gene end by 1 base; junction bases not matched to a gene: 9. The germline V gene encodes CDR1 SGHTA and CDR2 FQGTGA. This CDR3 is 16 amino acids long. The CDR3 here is CASSPGAGGFNYGYTF. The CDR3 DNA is TGTGCCAGCAGCCCGGGTGCAGGGGGCTTTAACTATGGCTACACCTTC.

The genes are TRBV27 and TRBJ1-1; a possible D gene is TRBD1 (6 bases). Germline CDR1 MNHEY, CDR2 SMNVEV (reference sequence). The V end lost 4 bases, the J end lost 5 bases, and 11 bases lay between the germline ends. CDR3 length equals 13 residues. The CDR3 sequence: CASSYTGQTEAFF. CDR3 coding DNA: TGTGCCAGCAGTTACACAGGGCAAACTGAAGCTTTCTTT.

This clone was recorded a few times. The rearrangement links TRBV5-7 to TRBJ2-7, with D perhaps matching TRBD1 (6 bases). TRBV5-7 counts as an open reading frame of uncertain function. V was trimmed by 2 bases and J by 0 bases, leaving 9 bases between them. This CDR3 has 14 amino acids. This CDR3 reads CASSFGQYSYEQYF. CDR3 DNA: TGTGCCAGCAGCTTTGGACAGTACTCCTACGAGCAGTACTTC.

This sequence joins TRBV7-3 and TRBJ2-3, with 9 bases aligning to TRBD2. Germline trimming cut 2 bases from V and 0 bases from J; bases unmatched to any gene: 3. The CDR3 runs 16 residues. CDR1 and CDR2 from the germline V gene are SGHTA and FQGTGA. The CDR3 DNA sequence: TGTGCCAGCAGCTTACTAGCGGGGCTGAGCACAGATACGCAGTATTTT. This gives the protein CASSLLAGLSTDTQYF.

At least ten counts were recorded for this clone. In nucleotides, the CDR3 is TGTGCCAGCAGCCCCTCTCCAGGGAACACTGAAGCTTTCTTT. Encoded protein: CASSPSPGNTEAFF. The V and J genes are TRBV6-4 and TRBJ1-1; no firm D call. CDR1 MRHNA and CDR2 SNTAGT come from the germline V gene. CDR3 length: 14 amino acids. Trimming left V 6 bases short and J 1 base short, with 12 bases between.

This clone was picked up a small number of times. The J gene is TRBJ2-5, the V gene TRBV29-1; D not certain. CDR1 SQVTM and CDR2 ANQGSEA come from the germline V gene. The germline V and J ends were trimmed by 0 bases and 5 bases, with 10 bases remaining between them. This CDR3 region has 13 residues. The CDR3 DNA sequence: TGCAGCGTTGAAGATTTAACAGTGGAGACCCAGTACTTC. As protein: CSVEDLTVETQYF.

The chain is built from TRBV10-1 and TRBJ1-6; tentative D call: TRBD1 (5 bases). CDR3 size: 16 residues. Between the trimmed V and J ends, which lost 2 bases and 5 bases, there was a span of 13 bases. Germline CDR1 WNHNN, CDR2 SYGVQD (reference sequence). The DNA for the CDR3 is TGCGCCAGCAGTGAGAAAAGGGGCGCAAATAATTCACCCCTCCACTTT. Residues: CASSEKRGANNSPLHF.

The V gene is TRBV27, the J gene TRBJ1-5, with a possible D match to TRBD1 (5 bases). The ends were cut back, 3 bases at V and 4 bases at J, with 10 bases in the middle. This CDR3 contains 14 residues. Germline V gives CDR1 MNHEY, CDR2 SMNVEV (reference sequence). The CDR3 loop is CASSLRPGNQPQHF. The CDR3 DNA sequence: TGTGCCAGCAGTTTGCGGCCAGGGAATCAGCCCCAGCATTTT.

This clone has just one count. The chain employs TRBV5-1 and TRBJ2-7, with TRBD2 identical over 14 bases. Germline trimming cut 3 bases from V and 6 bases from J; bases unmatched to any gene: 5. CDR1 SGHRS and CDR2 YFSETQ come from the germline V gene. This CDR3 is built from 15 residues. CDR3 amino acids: CASSSGLAGGGEQYF. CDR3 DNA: TGCGCCAGCAGCTCCGGACTAGCGGGGGGCGGCGAGCAGTACTTC.

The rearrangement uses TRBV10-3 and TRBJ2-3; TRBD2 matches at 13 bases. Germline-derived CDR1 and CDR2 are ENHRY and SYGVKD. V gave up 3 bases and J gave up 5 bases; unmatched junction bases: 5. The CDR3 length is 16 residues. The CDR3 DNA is TGTGCCATCAGTGAAGGACTAGCGGGGGCCCGAGATACGCAGTATTTT. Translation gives CAISEGLAGARDTQYF.

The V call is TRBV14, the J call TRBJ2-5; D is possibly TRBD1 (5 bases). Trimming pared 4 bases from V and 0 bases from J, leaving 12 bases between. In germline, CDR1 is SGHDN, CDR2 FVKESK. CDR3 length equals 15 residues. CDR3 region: CASSLWGRNQETQYF. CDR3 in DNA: TGTGCCAGCAGCCTTTGGGGCAGAAACCAAGAGACCCAGTACTTC.

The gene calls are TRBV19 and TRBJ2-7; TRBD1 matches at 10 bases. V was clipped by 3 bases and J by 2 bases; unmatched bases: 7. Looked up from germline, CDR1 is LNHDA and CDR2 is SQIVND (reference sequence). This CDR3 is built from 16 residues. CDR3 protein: CASSIGGGQGAYEQYF. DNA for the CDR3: TGTGCCAGTAGTATTGGTGGAGGACAGGGGGCCTACGAGCAGTACTTC.

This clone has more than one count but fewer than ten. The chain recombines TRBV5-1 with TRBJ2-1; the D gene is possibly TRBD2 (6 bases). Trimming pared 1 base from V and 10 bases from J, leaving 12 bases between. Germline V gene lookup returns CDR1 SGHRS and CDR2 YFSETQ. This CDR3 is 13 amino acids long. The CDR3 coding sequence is TGCGCCAGCAGCTTGACTAGCATCAGCGAGCAGTTCTTC. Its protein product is CASSLTSISEQFF.

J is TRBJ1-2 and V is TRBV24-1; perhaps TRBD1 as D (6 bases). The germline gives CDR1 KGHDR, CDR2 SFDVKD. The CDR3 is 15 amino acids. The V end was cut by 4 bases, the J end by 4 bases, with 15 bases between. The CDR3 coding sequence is TGTGCCACCAGTGAGTGGGGGCAGGGATCCTATGGCTACACCTTC. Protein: CATSEWGQGSYGYTF.

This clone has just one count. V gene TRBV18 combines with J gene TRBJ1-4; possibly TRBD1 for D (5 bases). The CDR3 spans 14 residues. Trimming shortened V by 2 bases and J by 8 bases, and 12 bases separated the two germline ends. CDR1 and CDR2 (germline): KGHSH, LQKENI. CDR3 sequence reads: CASSPYTDSEKLFF. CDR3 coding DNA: TGTGCCAGCTCACCATATACCGACAGCGAAAAACTGTTTTTT.

The CDR3 spells CASSQDILGGYQPQHF. The CDR3 coding sequence is TGCGCCAGCAGCCAAGATATCCTGGGGGGGTATCAGCCCCAGCATTTT. The chain joins TRBV4-1 to TRBJ1-5, with D perhaps TRBD1 (5 bases). V gave up 0 bases and J gave up 5 bases, with 14 bases separating them. The CDR3 runs to 16 residues. CDR1 and CDR2 (germline): MGHRA, YSYEKL.

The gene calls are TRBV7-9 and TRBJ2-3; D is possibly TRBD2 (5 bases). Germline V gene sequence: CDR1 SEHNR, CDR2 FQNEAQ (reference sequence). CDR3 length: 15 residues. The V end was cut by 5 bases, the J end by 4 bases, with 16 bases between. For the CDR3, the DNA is TGTGCCAGCAGCGGAGGCAGTTCTTCCGCAGATACGCAGTATTTT. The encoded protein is CASSGGSSSADTQYF.

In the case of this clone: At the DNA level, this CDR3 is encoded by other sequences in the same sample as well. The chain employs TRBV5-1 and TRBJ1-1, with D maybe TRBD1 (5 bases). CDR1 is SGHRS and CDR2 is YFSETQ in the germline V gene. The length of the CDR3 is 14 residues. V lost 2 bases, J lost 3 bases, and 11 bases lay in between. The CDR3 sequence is CASSFGQGYTEAFF. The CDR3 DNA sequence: TGCGCCAGCAGCTTCGGGCAGGGATACACTGAAGCTTTCTTT.

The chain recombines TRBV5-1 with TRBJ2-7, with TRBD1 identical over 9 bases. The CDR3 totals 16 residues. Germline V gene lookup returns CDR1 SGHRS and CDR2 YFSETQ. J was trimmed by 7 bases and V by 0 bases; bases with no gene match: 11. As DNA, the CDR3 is TGCGCCAGCAGCTTGGGAGGGCCGGGACAGGGCTTGGAGCAGTACTTC. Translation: CASSLGGPGQGLEQYF.

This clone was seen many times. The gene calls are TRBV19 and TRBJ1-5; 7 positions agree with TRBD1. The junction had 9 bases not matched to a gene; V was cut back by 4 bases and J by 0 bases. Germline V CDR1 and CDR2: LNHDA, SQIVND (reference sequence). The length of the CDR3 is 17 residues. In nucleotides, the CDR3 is TGTGCCAGTAGTACCTACGGGGGACAGTATAGCAATCAGCCCCAGCATTTT. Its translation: CASSTYGGQYSNQPQHF.

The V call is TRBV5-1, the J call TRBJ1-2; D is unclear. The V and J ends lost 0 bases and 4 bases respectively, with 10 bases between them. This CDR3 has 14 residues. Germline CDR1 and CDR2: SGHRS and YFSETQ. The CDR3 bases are TGCGCCAGCAGCTTGGGATCCCAGGCCTATGGCTACACCTTC. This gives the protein CASSLGSQAYGYTF.

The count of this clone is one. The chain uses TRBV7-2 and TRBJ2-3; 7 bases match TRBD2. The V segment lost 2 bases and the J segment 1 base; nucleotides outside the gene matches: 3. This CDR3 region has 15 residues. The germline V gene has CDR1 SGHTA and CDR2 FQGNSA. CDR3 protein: CASSLLRGGTDTQYF. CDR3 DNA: TGTGCCAGCAGCTTACTTCGGGGGGGCACAGATACGCAGTATTTT. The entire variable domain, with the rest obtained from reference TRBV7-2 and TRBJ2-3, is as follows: GAGVSQSPSNKVTEKGKDVELRCDPISGHTALYWYRQSLGQGLEFLIYFQGNSAPDKSGLPSDRFSAERTGGSVSTLTIQRTQQEDSAVYLCASSLLRGGTDTQYFGPGTRLTVL.

The CDR3 nucleotides are TGTGCCAGCAGCTTGCTCAAACCTCCCCCTATGAACACTGAAGCTTTCTTT. It is translated as CASSLLKPPPMNTEAFF. This chain connects TRBV11-2 to TRBJ1-1; D gene ambiguous. Trimming removed 3 bases from V and 0 bases from J, with 17 bases in between. CDR1 and CDR2 from the germline V gene are SGHAT and FQNNGV. CDR3 length: 17 amino acids.

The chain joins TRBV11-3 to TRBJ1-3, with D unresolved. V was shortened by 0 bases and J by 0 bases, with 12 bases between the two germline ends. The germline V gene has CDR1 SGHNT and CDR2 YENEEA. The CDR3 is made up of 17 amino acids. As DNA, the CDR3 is TGTGCCAGCAGCTTAGATCTCAGGTCCAGCTCTGGAAACACCATATATTTT. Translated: CASSLDLRSSSGNTIYF.